This T cell receptor (beta chain) comes out of a study of blood T cell repertoires in COVID-19. At the level of the study: Specimens from acute and convalescent COVID-19 originated in the United States, Italy and Spain. T cells, B-cell-depleted T cells, or PBMCs supplied cDNA or gDNA.

The CDR3 contains 14 residues. V was cut by 8 bases and J by 7 bases, with 17 bases left in between. CDR1 and CDR2 from the germline V gene are MNHNY and SVGAGI (reference sequence). In the original processing: Reference gene primer amplification in the assay estimated nucleated cell counts. Libraries were prepared by immunoSEQ multiplex PCR; TCRdb keeps only in-frame clonotypes and omits some of them. The DNA gave D and trimming, while V, J and clone size come from that table. The sample includes roughly 32,000 clones, approximately 86% of them seen just once. This sequence was found in a woman of 80 years or more with active or convalescent COVID-19. The V gene is TRBV6-6, the J gene TRBJ2-2; D uncertain. Sequenced: peripheral blood. The CDR3 DNA is TGTGCCAGCTATAAGTTTGGGCAGGTCGGGGAGCTGTTTTTT. It yields the protein CASYKFGQVGELFF.